Below, 14 T cell receptor beta chains from the same sample are listed, as sequenced in a study of blood T cell repertoires in COVID-19. TCRdb's copy holds only in-frame clones and misses some; the assay was immunoSEQ multiplex PCR. The repertoire holds more than 65,000 clones, with 65% to 85% as singletons. The sample taken for sequencing was peripheral blood. The receptors were sampled from a man aged 50 to 60 with acute or convalescent COVID-19.

The genes are TRBV7-2 and TRBJ2-3, with 8 bases matching TRBD2. CDR1 SGHTA and CDR2 FQGNSA come from the germline V gene. The CDR3 runs to 15 residues. V shed 4 bases, J shed 2 bases, and the junction held 5 bases outside the gene matches. CDR3 amino acids: CASSYLAGHTDTQYF. The CDR3 DNA follows: TGTGCCAGCAGCTACTTAGCGGGACACACAGATACGCAGTATTTT.

This rearrangement joins TRBV14 to TRBJ2-2, with a tentative D call TRBD1 (6 bases). With 3 bases removed from V and 5 bases from J, the gap between germline ends came to 10 bases. Looked up from germline, CDR1 is SGHDN and CDR2 is FVKESK. The CDR3 is 14 residues long. CDR3 bases: TGTGCCAGCAGCCAGTACAGGGAAACCGGGGAGCTGTTTTTT. It yields the protein CASSQYRETGELFF.

This clone was seen only once. The V and J genes are TRBV7-2 and TRBJ1-2; perhaps TRBD1 as D (6 bases). Per germline, CDR1 SGHTA and CDR2 FQGNSA. The CDR3 contains 15 residues. V was trimmed by 2 bases and J by 7 bases, leaving 17 bases between them. The CDR3 protein is CASSLTTAGAGGYTF. The CDR3 DNA follows: TGTGCCAGCAGCTTAACGACTGCGGGGGCCGGTGGCTACACCTTC.

This sequence joins TRBV4-3 and TRBJ2-2; D unresolved. V lost 0 bases and J lost 3, with 8 bases in between. Germline V CDR1 and CDR2: LGHNA, YSLEER. The CDR3 runs to 15 residues. CDR3 sequence: CASSQDLQDTGELFF. CDR3 coding DNA: TGCGCCAGCAGCCAAGATTTGCAGGACACCGGGGAGCTGTTTTTT.

V gene TRBV9 combines with J gene TRBJ1-2, with D tentatively TRBD1 (6 bases). The CDR3 loop spans 15 amino acids. In germline, CDR1 is SGDLS, CDR2 YYNGEE. Trimming removed 2 bases from V and 1 base from J, with 12 bases in between. The CDR3, as DNA: TGTGCCAGCAGCGTCGGACAGACAATTAACTATGGCTACACCTTC. This sequence encodes CASSVGQTINYGYTF.

The chain carries TRBV24-1 and TRBJ1-2; the match to TRBD1 covers 8 bases. This CDR3 contains 17 residues. The germline V gene encodes CDR1 KGHDR and CDR2 SFDVKD. Trimming took 5 bases from V and 4 from J; bases not matched to a gene: 14. CDR3 protein: CATSARKSGTGLYGYTF. CDR3 coding DNA: TGTGCCACCAGTGCTCGAAAGTCGGGGACAGGTCTCTATGGCTACACCTTC.

This clone was recorded once. This chain connects TRBV21-1 to TRBJ2-4; the tabulated D call, TRBD2, remains unverified against the DNA. TRBV21-1 counts as a pseudogene. The CDR3 covers 19 residues. This chain's CDR3 is CASSRGGLAGPLAKNIQYF. In DNA form, the CDR3 reads TGTGCCAGCAGCAGAGGGGGCCTAGCGGGCCCTCTAGCCAAAAACATTCAGTACTTC.

The chain employs TRBV29-1 and TRBJ2-3, with 7 bases aligning to TRBD1. The ends lost 1 base at V and 2 bases at J; junction bases unmatched: 6. CDR3 length equals 15 residues. CDR1 is SQVTM and CDR2 is ANQGSEA in the germline V gene. CDR3 sequence (DNA): TGCAGCGTTGAAGCATTGACAGGGCCCACAGATACGCAGTATTTT. Protein sequence: CSVEALTGPTDTQYF.

The chain recombines TRBV7-9 with TRBJ1-2; D remains ambiguous. This CDR3 is 14 amino acids long. Per the germline V gene, CDR1 is SEHNR and CDR2 is FQNEAQ (reference sequence). V was cut by 4 bases and J by 4 bases, with 13 bases left in between. The CDR3 loop is CASSSREEVYGYTF. The CDR3 nucleotides read TGTGCCAGCAGCTCCCGGGAAGAGGTCTATGGCTACACCTTC.

The chain links TRBV6-5 to TRBJ1-1; D might be TRBD1 (6 bases). Trimming took 4 bases from V and 0 from J, leaving 15 bases between them. Germline V gene sequence: CDR1 MNHEY, CDR2 SVGAGI. This CDR3 is 16 amino acids long. CDR3 sequence reads: CASSLIAGTMNTEAFF. CDR3 nucleotides: TGTGCCAGCAGTTTAATTGCAGGGACAATGAACACTGAAGCTTTCTTT.

This rearrangement joins TRBV29-1 to TRBJ2-7; 12 bases align to TRBD1. Germline V gene lookup returns CDR1 SQVTM and CDR2 ANQGSEA. The ends lost 3 bases at V and 5 bases at J; junction bases unmatched: 5. This CDR3 is built from 14 residues. The CDR3 protein is CSVESGQGANEQYF. The CDR3 DNA reads TGCAGCGTTGAGTCGGGACAGGGGGCCAACGAGCAGTACTTC.

This sequence joins TRBV9 and TRBJ1-3, with no clear D. Trimming pared 0 bases from V and 1 base from J, leaving 5 bases between. This CDR3 comprises 14 residues. From germline, CDR1 is SGDLS and CDR2 YYNGEE. The CDR3 sequence is CASSVGASGNTIYF. The DNA for the CDR3 is TGTGCCAGCAGCGTAGGCGCTTCTGGAAACACCATATATTTT.

This clone has more than one count but fewer than ten. This chain links TRBV11-2 with TRBJ2-2; TRBD2 aligns across 7 bases. Trimming at V came to 7 bases and at J to 6 bases, leaving 17 bases not matched to a gene. CDR1 and CDR2 from the germline V gene are SGHAT and FQNNGV. This CDR3 contains 17 residues. CDR3 nucleotides: TGTGCCAGCACCCAGACGGGGAGGGACTGGTACGCCGGGGAGCTGTTTTTT. This translates into CASTQTGRDWYAGELFF.

The chain uses TRBV2 and TRBJ1-2; possibly TRBD1 for D (6 bases). V was cut by 6 bases and J by 1 base, with 9 bases left in between. The CDR3 loop spans 13 amino acids. Germline V gene data show CDR1 as SNHLY and CDR2 as FYNNEI. The CDR3 region has the DNA TGTGCCAGCAGGGAGGACAGTAACTATGGCTACACCTTC. Translated, it gives CASREDSNYGYTF. Complete variable domain (other parts from reference TRBV2 and TRBJ1-2): EPEVTQTPSHQVTQMGQEVILRCVPISNHLYFYWYRQILGQKVEFLVSFYNNEISEKSEIFDDQFSVERPDGSNFTLKIRSTKLEDSAMYFCASREDSNYGYTFGSGTRLTVV.